The 14 T cell receptor beta chains below were found in one sample sequenced in a study of identical twins. MiXCR was run by TCRdb on the 5' RACE reads, yielding one entry per CDR3 protein. The data show approximately 700,000 distinct CDR3 sequences, less than 7% seen once. Sequences were obtained from naive T cells sorted from blood. These receptors originate from a man between 18 and 35 years old in good health.

CDR3 in DNA: TGTGCCAGCAGCCCTACAAGGGACAGAGGGTTAGGCTACACCTTC. Residues: CASSPTRDRGLGYTF. The chain employs TRBV5-6 and TRBJ1-2; 7 bases are shared with TRBD1. In germline, CDR1 is SGHDT, CDR2 YYEEEE. The V gene end was trimmed by 4 bases and the J gene end by 8 bases; junction bases not matched to a gene: 14. There are 15 residues in the CDR3.

This clonotype was seen a handful of times. The gene calls are TRBV19 and TRBJ1-5, with D perhaps matching TRBD1 (6 bases). Germline CDR1 reads LNHDA; CDR2 reads SQIVND (reference sequence). CDR3 length equals 15 residues. Trimming took 6 bases from V and 0 from J, leaving 12 bases between them. The CDR3 DNA reads as TGTGCCAGTAGAACCGGGACACATAGCAATCAGCCCCAGCATTTT. Its translation: CASRTGTHSNQPQHF.

This clonotype was detected ten times or more. The chain joins TRBV29-1 to TRBJ1-1, with D tentatively TRBD1 (6 bases). The germline V gene encodes CDR1 SQVTM and CDR2 ANQGSEA. The CDR3 totals 10 residues. The V and J ends lost 7 bases and 11 bases respectively, with 14 bases between them. The CDR3 sequence: CSAGGQRAFF. Here the CDR3 DNA reads TGCAGCGCGGGGGGCCAGAGGGCTTTCTTT.

This clonotype was observed once. This sequence joins TRBV6-5 and TRBJ2-5; possibly TRBD1 or TRBD2 for D (5 bases each). Germline V lookup: CDR1 MNHEY, CDR2 SVGAGI. The CDR3 runs to 12 residues. V dropped 8 bases and J dropped 1 base, with 8 bases sitting between them. CDR3 nucleotides: TGTGCCAGCGGGGGACCCCAAGAGACCCAGTACTTC. This sequence encodes CASGGPQETQYF.

There are many counts of this clonotype. V is TRBV29-1 and J is TRBJ2-6; no clear D gene. The CDR3 covers 14 residues. CDR1 and CDR2 from the germline V gene are SQVTM and ANQGSEA. V gave up 1 base and J gave up 2 bases, with 6 bases separating them. The chain's CDR3 is CSVEGGPGANVLTF. CDR3 in DNA: TGCAGCGTTGAAGGCGGTCCTGGGGCCAACGTCCTGACTTTC.

This rearrangement joins TRBV7-8 to TRBJ2-1; the D gene is possibly TRBD2 (5 bases). CDR1 is SGHVS and CDR2 is FQNEAQ in the germline V gene. Trimming cost V 10 bases and J 5 bases, with 18 bases left between them. The CDR3 covers 14 residues. CDR3 DNA sequence: TGTGCCATAAAAAACCAGCGGCACGACAATGAGCAGTTCTTC. Amino acid sequence: CAIKNQRHDNEQFF. Full variable domain (rest looked up from reference TRBV7-8 and TRBJ2-1): GAGVSQSPRYKVAKRGQDVALRCDPISGHVSLFWYQQALGQGPEFLTYFQNEAQLDKSGLPSDRFFAERPEGSVSTLKIQRTQQEDSAVYLCAIKNQRHDNEQFFGPGTRLTVL.

This clonotype appeared many times. The chain combines TRBV29-1 with TRBJ2-7, with D possibly being TRBD1 (5 bases). Germline V lookup: CDR1 SQVTM, CDR2 ANQGSEA. Trimming pared 2 bases from V and 1 base from J, leaving 6 bases between. The CDR3 sequence is 12 residues long. The CDR3 bases are TGCAGCGTTGAAAAGGGGTCCTACGAGCAGTACTTC. It codes for CSVEKGSYEQYF.

This clonotype was detected ten times or more. V is TRBV12-3 or TRBV12-4 and J is TRBJ1-2; no clear D. Trimming left V 3 bases short and J 4 bases short, with 6 bases between. This CDR3 has 12 amino acids. For the CDR3, the DNA is TGTGCCAGCAGTTTGAGAGTCTATGGCTACACCTTC. Protein sequence: CASSLRVYGYTF.

This clonotype has a handful of counts. The chain uses TRBV6-6 and TRBJ1-1; no definite D call. V shed 6 bases and J shed 8 bases, with 13 bases lying between them. CDR1 is MNHNY, CDR2 SVGAGI, per germline (reference sequence). The CDR3 loop spans 12 amino acids. The DNA of the CDR3 is TGTGCCAGCAGCCGAGACGGAGTGGAAGCTTTCTTT. Protein product: CASSRDGVEAFF.

This clonotype has a count of ten or more. This chain connects TRBV20-1 to TRBJ2-1; TRBD1 agrees at 7 bases. The CDR3 runs to 13 residues. The germline V gene encodes CDR1 DFQATT and CDR2 SNEGSKA (reference sequence). V lost 3 bases to trimming and J lost 8 bases; unmatched junction nucleotides: 7. This CDR3 is CSASYRGEDEQFF. CDR3 DNA sequence: TGCAGTGCTAGTTACAGGGGTGAAGATGAGCAGTTCTTC.

This clonotype was counted ten times or more. This sequence joins TRBV4-1 and TRBJ2-5; the D gene is possibly TRBD1 (5 bases). This CDR3 region has 14 residues. V was pared by 3 bases and J by 5 bases, with 13 bases between. Germline V CDR1 and CDR2: MGHRA, YSYEKL. CDR3 DNA sequence: TGCGCCAGCAGCCATTCTAGGGGCTGGGAGACCCAGTACTTC. The encoded protein is CASSHSRGWETQYF.

Only a few counts were recorded for this clonotype. The V gene is TRBV18, the J gene TRBJ1-1, with TRBD1 matching 7 bases. CDR1 is KGHSH and CDR2 is LQKENI in the germline V gene. The J segment lost 5 bases and the V segment lost 2 bases, leaving 5 bases of the junction unmatched. The CDR3 totals 14 residues. In DNA, the CDR3 is TGTGCCAGCTCACCAGGGACAGTATGGACTGAAGCTTTCTTT. Its protein product is CASSPGTVWTEAFF.

This clonotype was seen ten or more times. This chain links TRBV12-3 or TRBV12-4 with TRBJ2-3; D call uncertain. The ends were cut back, 7 bases at V and 6 bases at J, with 8 bases in the middle. The CDR3 is made up of 11 amino acids. The CDR3 sequence is CASTLGDTQYF. In DNA form, the CDR3 reads TGTGCCAGCACCCTGGGGGATACGCAGTATTTT.

In this sample, this clonotype turned up many times. The J gene is TRBJ2-1, the V gene TRBV5-5; D is uncertain. This CDR3 is 16 amino acids long. The V end lost 0 bases, the J end lost 9 bases, and 19 bases lay between the germline ends. Germline CDR1 reads SGHKS; CDR2 reads YYEKEE (reference sequence). CDR3 bases: TGTGCCAGCAGCTTGGAGGGATCGATACCCCCGGCTGAGCAGTTCTTC. This codes for CASSLEGSIPPAEQFF.